One and the same sample provided the 21 T cell receptor beta chains below, sequenced in a study of T cells after posttransplantation cyclophosphamide. Here immunoSEQ multiplex PCR was the method, and the copy in TCRdb shows in-frame clones only, minus some. The repertoire holds more than 20,000 clones, 89% seen once, with roughly 8% in the top ten. Control samples came 1 year after myeloablative marrow transplants with methotrexate plus calcineurin inhibitor. Sequencing was performed on PBMCs, taken after an allogeneic stem cell transplant with a calcineurin inhibitor and methotrexate. The receptors here all came from a female patient aged 45-65 years who received an allogeneic stem cell transplant from an unrelated donor, was CMV-positive, and had chronic GVHD only. Some T cells here may be from the graft donor.

V gene TRBV27 combines with J gene TRBJ1-4, with D maybe TRBD1 (6 bases). Trimming left V 6 bases short and J 7 bases short, with 18 bases between. The CDR3 is made up of 15 amino acids. Germline V gives CDR1 MNHEY, CDR2 SMNVEV (reference sequence). CDR3 in amino acids: CASSPWTVGFEKLFF. The CDR3 DNA is TGTGCCAGCAGCCCCTGGACAGTCGGATTTGAAAAACTGTTTTTT.

The chain links TRBV30 to TRBJ1-5; the D is unclear. Germline CDR1 reads GTSNPN; CDR2 reads SVGIG (reference sequence). The V end lost 1 base, the J end lost 5 bases, and 12 bases lay between the germline ends. The CDR3 consists of 14 residues. For the CDR3, the DNA is TGTGCCTGGAGTGGAGTGTCGCCCGATCAGCCCCAGCATTTT. Translated, it gives CAWSGVSPDQPQHF.

This sequence joins TRBV5-6 and TRBJ2-5; 9 positions agree with TRBD1. Looked up from germline, CDR1 is SGHDT and CDR2 is YYEEEE. The CDR3 is made up of 13 amino acids. The V segment lost 2 bases and the J segment 7 bases; nucleotides outside the gene matches: 3. The CDR3 DNA reads TGTGCCAGCAGCTTACAGGGGGCTGGGACCCAGTACTTC. It encodes CASSLQGAGTQYF.

The chain carries TRBV4-1 and TRBJ2-7; 10 positions agree with TRBD2. V shed 1 base and J 8 bases; nucleotides not matched to a gene: 11. CDR1 is MGHRA and CDR2 is YSYEKL in the germline V gene. This CDR3 has 16 residues. The CDR3 sequence is CASSQGSILAGEKQYF. The CDR3 DNA reads TGCGCCAGCAGCCAAGGATCGATCCTAGCGGGAGAAAAGCAGTACTTC.

There are a few counts of this clone. The chain combines TRBV7-6 with TRBJ2-7; no clear D. The CDR3 has 14 amino acids. V was pared by 1 base and J by 2 bases, with 9 bases between. Germline V gene lookup returns CDR1 SGHVS and CDR2 FNYEAQ. Here the CDR3 reads CASSLVQPPYEQYF. CDR3 DNA: TGTGCCAGCAGCTTAGTACAGCCCCCCTACGAGCAGTACTTC.

The chain combines TRBV7-9 with TRBJ2-1, with 8 positions matching TRBD2. The CDR3 is 17 amino acids. Unmatched junction bases numbered 14, after V lost 6 bases and J lost 4 bases. Germline CDR1 SEHNR, CDR2 FQNEAQ (reference sequence). In nucleotides, the CDR3 is TGTGCCAGCAGGGAGAGGGCTGGGACTAGGATTTACAATGAGCAGTTCTTC. This encodes CASRERAGTRIYNEQFF. Looking up the rest from reference TRBV7-9 and TRBJ2-1 gives the full variable domain: DTGVSQNPRHKITKRGQNVTFRCDPISEHNRLYWYRQTLGQGPEFLTYFQNEAQLEKSRLLSDRFSAERPKGSFSTLEIQRTEQGDSAMYLCASRERAGTRIYNEQFFGPGTRLTVL.

This clone came up a few times. The V and J genes are TRBV4-1 and TRBJ2-2; D is possibly TRBD2 (6 bases). CDR1 and CDR2 (germline): MGHRA, YSYEKL. This CDR3 contains 14 residues. V lost 1 base, J lost 7 bases, and 10 bases lay in between. CDR3 amino acids: CASSQGLEVGELFF. CDR3 bases: TGCGCCAGCAGCCAAGGACTAGAGGTCGGGGAGCTGTTTTTT.

The V and J genes are TRBV7-9 and TRBJ2-3; 9 bases fit TRBD2. CDR1 SEHNR and CDR2 FQNEAQ come from the germline V gene (reference sequence). The J segment lost 6 bases and the V segment lost 5 bases, leaving 9 bases of the junction unmatched. The CDR3 is 15 residues long. Written as DNA, the CDR3 is TGTGCCAGCAGCCCTATGGGCGGGAGGGACGATACGCAGTATTTT. Its translation: CASSPMGGRDDTQYF. The full variable domain, in which reference TRBV7-9 and TRBJ2-3 provide the parts outside the CDR3, is DTGVSQNPRHKITKRGQNVTFRCDPISEHNRLYWYRQTLGQGPEFLTYFQNEAQLEKSRLLSDRFSAERPKGSFSTLEIQRTEQGDSAMYLCASSPMGGRDDTQYFGPGTRLTVL.

The rearrangement joins TRBV5-8 to TRBJ2-7; tentatively, D is TRBD1 (5 bases). Germline V gene data show CDR1 as SGHTS and CDR2 as YDEGEE. Trimming removed 9 bases at V and 3 bases at J, with 22 bases between. The CDR3 is 15 amino acids. CDR3 amino acids: CATHFDDSRFYEQYF. As DNA, the CDR3 is TGTGCCACACATTTCGACGACAGTAGGTTCTACGAGCAGTACTTC.

This chain uses TRBV5-5 with TRBJ1-1, with D possibly matching TRBD1 (5 bases). The germline V gene has CDR1 SGHKS and CDR2 YYEKEE (reference sequence). Trimming cost V 1 base and J 2 bases, with 9 bases left between them. This CDR3 comprises 14 residues. CDR3 sequence reads: CASSLSGGNTEAFF. In DNA form, the CDR3 reads TGTGCCAGCAGCTTGTCCGGGGGAAACACTGAAGCTTTCTTT.

J is TRBJ2-7 and V is TRBV6-1; D ambiguous. From germline, CDR1 is MNHNS and CDR2 SASEGT. The V and J ends lost 6 bases and 4 bases respectively, with 7 bases between them. This CDR3 is 11 amino acids long. Here the CDR3 DNA reads TGTGCCAGCAGGGAGTATTACGAGCAGTACTTC. Translated, it gives CASREYYEQYF.

The chain is built from TRBV15 and TRBJ2-5; 8 bases are shared with TRBD1. The junction had 15 bases not matched to a gene; V was cut back by 3 bases and J by 9 bases. This CDR3 is 16 amino acids long. The germline V gene has CDR1 LNHNV and CDR2 YYDKDF (reference sequence). CDR3 sequence: CATSSLDEGTGGAQYF. CDR3 sequence (DNA): TGTGCCACCAGCAGCCTTGACGAGGGGACAGGTGGGGCCCAGTACTTC.

The chain joins TRBV28 to TRBJ2-7; 8 bases match TRBD2. The CDR3 consists of 17 residues. V lost 2 bases and J lost 1; bases outside the gene matches: 10. Germline CDR1 is MDHEN and CDR2 is SYDVKM. The CDR3 loop reads CASSLRRGTSGSYEQYF. In nucleotides, the CDR3 is TGTGCCAGCAGTTTACGAAGGGGTACTAGCGGATCCTACGAGCAGTACTTC.

The chain couples TRBV7-2 to TRBJ2-1; 11 bases are a match to TRBD2. The CDR3 contains 16 residues. Germline V lookup: CDR1 SGHTA, CDR2 FQGNSA. J gave up 6 bases and V 5 bases, and 9 bases lay outside the gene matches. CDR3 residues: CASSRRGLAGGNEQFF. In DNA, the CDR3 is TGTGCCAGCAGCCGCCGAGGCCTAGCGGGAGGCAATGAGCAGTTCTTC.

The J gene is TRBJ2-1, the V gene TRBV28; 10 positions agree with TRBD2. CDR1 is MDHEN and CDR2 is SYDVKM in the germline V gene. The V and J ends lost 3 bases and 9 bases, in that order; junction bases with no gene match: 5. The CDR3 runs 14 residues. CDR3 in DNA: TGTGCCAGCAGTTTTCAGCGGGAGGGTCTTGAGCAGTTCTTC. It is translated as CASSFQREGLEQFF.

The V gene is TRBV7-6, the J gene TRBJ1-2; D is unresolved. This CDR3 has 13 amino acids. V lost 4 bases to trimming and J lost 4 bases, with 10 bases between them. Germline values: CDR1 SGHVS, CDR2 FNYEAQ. The CDR3 region has the DNA TGTGCCAGCAGCTCCCTGGGCATCTATGGCTACACCTTC. Its translation is CASSSLGIYGYTF.

The count of this clone is one. In nucleotides, the CDR3 is TGCGCCAGCAGCCCTATAGCGGGAGGGTTAACCGGGGAGCTGTTTTTT. Protein: CASSPIAGGLTGELFF. V and J are TRBV5-1 and TRBJ2-2; TRBD2 matches 11 bases. The V segment lost 4 bases and the J segment 5 bases; nucleotides outside the gene matches: 7. The V gene's germline CDR1 is SGHRS and CDR2 YFSETQ. The CDR3 is 16 amino acids. Full variable domain (outside the CDR3, taken from reference TRBV5-1 and TRBJ2-2): KAGVTQTPRYLIKTRGQQVTLSCSPISGHRSVSWYQQTPGQGLQFLFEYFSETQRNKGNFPGRFSGRQFSNSRSEMNVSTLELGDSALYLCASSPIAGGLTGELFFGEGSRLTVL.

The chain carries TRBV5-1 and TRBJ2-5; 9 nucleotides match TRBD1. The J call may be mistaken, given a closer DNA end match to TRBJ2-7. Germline V lookup: CDR1 SGHRS, CDR2 YFSETQ. The CDR3 contains 18 residues. The CDR3 reads CASSLEITGTGLFDEQYF. DNA of the CDR3: TGCGCCAGCAGCTTGGAAATAACCGGGACAGGGTTATTCGACGAGCAGTACTTC.

This chain's CDR3 is CASSLRITMVSNEQFF. The DNA for the CDR3 is TGCGCCAGCAGCTTGAGAATCACTATGGTTAGCAATGAGCAGTTCTTC. The gene calls are TRBV5-1 and TRBJ2-1; D remains unclear. This CDR3 is 16 amino acids long. Deletions cut 1 base from V and 6 bases from J, with 17 bases between. Germline V CDR1 and CDR2: SGHRS, YFSETQ.

This clone appeared once. V gene TRBV4-1 combines with J gene TRBJ2-3, with TRBD2 identical over 10 bases. This CDR3 is built from 15 residues. V gave up 3 bases and J gave up 4 bases; unmatched junction bases: 4. CDR1 MGHRA and CDR2 YSYEKL come from the germline V gene. CDR3 protein: CASSQLAGAADTQYF. CDR3 nucleotide sequence: TGCGCCAGCAGCCAGCTAGCGGGAGCGGCAGATACGCAGTATTTT.

The rearrangement joins TRBV28 to TRBJ1-5; D remains ambiguous. Germline V gene data show CDR1 as MDHEN and CDR2 as SYDVKM. V lost 6 bases to trimming and J lost 5 bases, with 17 bases between them. This CDR3 has 15 residues. The CDR3 spells CASRPPGGFYQPQHF. The CDR3 DNA reads as TGTGCCAGCAGACCGCCTGGCGGGTTTTATCAGCCCCAGCATTTT.